This T cell receptor beta chain comes out of a study of blood T cell repertoires in COVID-19. The overall study: Acute and convalescent COVID-19 specimens originated in the United States, Italy and Spain.

The V and J ends lost 8 bases and 9 bases respectively, with 14 bases between them. Per the germline V gene, CDR1 is MNHEY and CDR2 is SVGAGI. CDR3 size: 13 residues. Clones were sequenced by immunoSEQ multiplex PCR, and TCRdb holds only the in-frame ones, with some missing. The sample holds about 68,000 clones, 65% to 90% seen once. Sequences were obtained from peripheral blood. This TCR was sampled from a woman aged 60 to 75 with acute or convalescent COVID-19. The rearrangement uses TRBV6-5 and TRBJ1-6; D unresolved. The CDR3 region has the DNA TGTGCCAGCCGAGGGTCTCTAAGTTCACCCCTCCACTTT. This codes for CASRGSLSSPLHF.